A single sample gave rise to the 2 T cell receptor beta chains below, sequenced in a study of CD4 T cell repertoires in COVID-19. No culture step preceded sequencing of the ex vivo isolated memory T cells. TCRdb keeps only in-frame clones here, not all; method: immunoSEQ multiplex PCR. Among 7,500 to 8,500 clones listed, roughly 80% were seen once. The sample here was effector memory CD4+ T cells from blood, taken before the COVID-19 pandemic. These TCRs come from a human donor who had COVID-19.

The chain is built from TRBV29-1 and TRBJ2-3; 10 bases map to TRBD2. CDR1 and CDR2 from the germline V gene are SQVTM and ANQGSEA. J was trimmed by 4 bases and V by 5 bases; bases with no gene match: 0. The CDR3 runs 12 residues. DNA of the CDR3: TGCAGCGTTCTAGCGGGGGCAGATACGCAGTATTTT. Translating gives CSVLAGADTQYF.

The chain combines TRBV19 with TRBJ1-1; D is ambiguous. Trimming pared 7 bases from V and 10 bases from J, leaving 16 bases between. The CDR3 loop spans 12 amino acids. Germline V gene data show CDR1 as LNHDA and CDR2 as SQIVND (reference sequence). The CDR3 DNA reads TGTGCCAGTATGGGCCAGGTATCTGGAGCTTTCTTT. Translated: CASMGQVSGAFF.